This TCR beta chain was observed in a study of T-cell memory formation after mild COVID-19. Study in general: TCR clusters were largely donor specific. Study results and caveats: A subset of responding clones appeared in pre-infection memory, suggesting cross-reactive memory joined. Contracting clones, day 15 to 85, had balanced CD4/CD8, and later expanders favored CD4+.

Concerning this clonotype: As yet, its antigen is unknown.

Using its own MiXCR run on the 5' RACE reads, TCRdb lists one record per CDR3 protein. Counted here are under 200,000 distinct CDR3 sequences, roughly 12% occurring once; the ten biggest clones make up 3.5% to 4%. Germline V lookup: CDR1 LGHNA, CDR2 YSLEER. The CDR3 has 18 amino acids. Trimming removed 0 bases at V and 4 bases at J, with 20 bases between. The chain couples TRBV4-3 to TRBJ2-3; TRBD2 might be the D (6 bases). Sequenced sample: PBMCs or a T cell subset sorted from them (not recorded which). This TCR derives from a man aged 18 to 29 who had mild COVID-19 (a few samples of this study predate the infection). Cell type and time point are not known. CDR3: CASSQDYGLAIIADTQYF. DNA for the CDR3: TGCGCCAGCAGCCAAGATTATGGGCTAGCGATAATCGCAGATACGCAGTATTTT.